The 29 T cell receptor beta chains in this list originate from one sample, sequenced in a study of blood T cell repertoires in COVID-19. Here immunoSEQ multiplex PCR was the method, and the copy in TCRdb shows in-frame clones only, minus some. Counted here are under 350,000 clones, about nine tenths occurring once; the ten biggest clones make up 1.7%. The sample was PBMCs or T cells enriched from blood (not recorded which). The receptors come from a woman between 40 and 50 years old who had recovered from COVID-19.

The chain recombines TRBV18 with TRBJ2-3, with D possibly being TRBD1 (5 bases). The CDR3 extends over 15 amino acids. The ends were cut back, 2 bases at V and 0 bases at J, with 9 bases in the middle. Germline V gene sequence: CDR1 KGHSH, CDR2 LQKENI. CDR3 protein: CASSPGQGSTDTQYF. Written as DNA, the CDR3 is TGTGCCAGCTCACCAGGGCAGGGAAGCACAGATACGCAGTATTTT.

This clone was found a few times. The rearrangement joins TRBV5-8 to TRBJ1-3; unclear D gene. V lost 6 bases and J 0 bases, leaving 7 bases between the germline ends. CDR3 length: 13 residues. Germline V gives CDR1 SGHTS, CDR2 YDEGEE. CDR3 DNA: TGTGCCAGCACGGTTTACTCTGGAAACACCATATATTTT. It specifies CASTVYSGNTIYF.

The V gene is TRBV6-5, the J gene TRBJ2-5, with 8 nucleotides matching TRBD2. The germline V gene encodes CDR1 MNHEY and CDR2 SVGAGI. V lost 2 bases, J lost 4 bases, and 6 bases stayed unmatched. This CDR3 has 15 residues. The CDR3 nucleotides read TGTGCCAGCAGTTACACAGCGGGAGTATTAGAGACCCAGTACTTC. It specifies CASSYTAGVLETQYF.

The chain has TRBV9 and TRBJ2-5; D may be TRBD2 (6 bases). This CDR3 is built from 15 residues. The ends were cut back, 4 bases at V and 4 bases at J, with 17 bases in the middle. The V gene's germline CDR1 is SGDLS and CDR2 YYNGEE. The CDR3 DNA reads TGTGCCAGCAGCCTCGGGGGACCGTGGCGAGAGACCCAGTACTTC. This codes for CASSLGGPWRETQYF.

The sample holds one count of this clone. This chain connects TRBV30 to TRBJ1-3; weak D call: TRBD1 (5 bases). V lost 5 bases and J lost 0, with 14 bases in between. The CDR3 spans 15 residues. CDR1 and CDR2 from the germline V gene are GTSNPN and SVGIG (reference sequence). DNA for the CDR3: TGTGCCTGGTCGCGGGGGGAAGGCTCTGGAAACACCATATATTTT. Translated, it gives CAWSRGEGSGNTIYF. Together with reference TRBV30 and TRBJ1-3, the CDR3 gives the full variable domain: SQTIHQWPATLVQPVGSPLSLECTVEGTSNPNLYWYRQAAGRGLQLLFYSVGIGQISSEVPQNLSASRPQDRQFILSSKKLLLSDSGFYLCAWSRGEGSGNTIYFGEGSWLTVV.

This rearrangement joins TRBV4-3 to TRBJ2-2; 7 nucleotides agree with TRBD2. The CDR3 runs 16 residues. V shed 3 bases and J 5 bases; nucleotides not matched to a gene: 9. Germline V gives CDR1 LGHNA, CDR2 YSLEER. The CDR3 loop reads CASSHGASGSTGELFF. CDR3 in DNA: TGCGCCAGCAGCCACGGGGCTAGCGGTAGTACCGGGGAGCTGTTTTTT.

This rearrangement joins TRBV25-1 to TRBJ1-2, with D possibly matching TRBD1 (6 bases). The V and J ends lost 1 base and 5 bases respectively, with 14 bases between them. Germline-derived CDR1 and CDR2 are MGHDK and SYGVNS. The CDR3 runs 15 residues. Written as DNA, the CDR3 is TGTGCCAGCAGTGAATCTGGGGGACATCGGTATGGCTACACCTTC. This sequence encodes CASSESGGHRYGYTF.

V is TRBV5-1 and J is TRBJ2-5; 7 bases align to TRBD2. CDR3 length: 16 residues. The J segment lost 3 bases and the V segment lost 0 bases, leaving 8 bases of the junction unmatched. Germline V gene lookup returns CDR1 SGHRS and CDR2 YFSETQ. CDR3 residues: CASSLGSASGKETQYF. CDR3 in DNA: TGCGCCAGCAGCTTGGGGTCGGCTAGCGGAAAAGAGACCCAGTACTTC.

This clone was detected once. This rearrangement joins TRBV2 to TRBJ2-5; no firm D call. CDR1 is SNHLY, CDR2 FYNNEI, per germline. This CDR3 has 14 residues. Deletions cut 7 bases from V and 5 bases from J, with 17 bases between. CDR3: CASTPSVAGETQYF. Here the CDR3 DNA reads TGTGCCAGCACTCCGTCGGTAGCTGGGGAGACCCAGTACTTC.

V and J are TRBV20-1 and TRBJ2-2, with D possibly TRBD2 on 5 matching bases. The CDR3 totals 15 residues. Germline loops: CDR1 DFQATT, CDR2 SNEGSKA (reference sequence). Deletions cut 3 bases from V and 0 bases from J, with 11 bases between. CDR3 amino acids: CSASTAETNTGELFF. The CDR3 region has the DNA TGCAGTGCTAGTACAGCGGAGACGAACACCGGGGAGCTGTTTTTT.

This sequence joins TRBV11-2 and TRBJ2-1; a possible D gene is TRBD2 (6 bases). The V gene's germline CDR1 is SGHAT and CDR2 FQNNGV. This CDR3 contains 15 residues. Trimming pared 5 bases from V and 8 bases from J, leaving 19 bases between. The CDR3 nucleotides read TGTGCCAGCAGCCTTTTAGGCGGGGTATCCCATGAGCAGTTCTTC. This encodes CASSLLGGVSHEQFF.

The chain has TRBV9 and TRBJ2-2, with D tentatively TRBD1 (6 bases). V lost 2 bases and J lost 6, with 14 bases in between. The length of the CDR3 is 15 residues. Germline V CDR1 and CDR2: SGDLS, YYNGEE. CDR3 nucleotide sequence: TGTGCCAGCAGCGTGGCGGTGGGGGCGGCCGGGGAGCTGTTTTTT. Amino acid sequence: CASSVAVGAAGELFF.

The chain joins TRBV7-2 to TRBJ1-2, with D uncertain. The germline gives CDR1 SGHTA, CDR2 FQGNSA. Trimming shortened V by 0 bases and J by 4 bases, and 6 bases separated the two germline ends. The CDR3 has 13 amino acids. CDR3: CASSLAAGYGYTF. CDR3 sequence (DNA): TGTGCCAGCAGCTTAGCCGCCGGCTATGGCTACACCTTC.

In its sample, this clone was seen once. The V and J genes are TRBV6-6 and TRBJ1-1; D is unclear. Germline V gene data show CDR1 as MNHNY and CDR2 as SVGAGI (reference sequence). V lost 2 bases, J lost 0 bases, and 10 bases lay in between. This CDR3 has 15 amino acids. The CDR3 spells CASSYGRRMNTEAFF. DNA of the CDR3: TGTGCCAGCAGTTACGGGAGGAGGATGAACACTGAAGCTTTCTTT.

V is TRBV4-3 and J is TRBJ2-7, with D possibly being TRBD1 (6 bases). This CDR3 has 13 amino acids. V was clipped by 6 bases and J by 4 bases, with 13 bases between them. In germline, CDR1 is LGHNA, CDR2 YSLEER. CDR3 DNA sequence: TGCGCCAGCAGTCTCGGACAGACTTACGAGCAGTACTTC. Residues: CASSLGQTYEQYF.

This clone was seen only once. V gene TRBV19 combines with J gene TRBJ1-2, with 8 bases matching TRBD1. This CDR3 is built from 16 residues. The V segment lost 5 bases and the J segment 2 bases; nucleotides outside the gene matches: 10. The germline gives CDR1 LNHDA, CDR2 SQIVND (reference sequence). CDR3 sequence reads: CASSSVDRGKNYGYTF. CDR3 DNA sequence: TGTGCCAGTAGTTCCGTCGACAGGGGAAAGAACTATGGCTACACCTTC.

The chain links TRBV15 to TRBJ2-2; 10 bases align to TRBD2. This CDR3 comprises 17 residues. CDR1 LNHNV and CDR2 YYDKDF come from the germline V gene (reference sequence). Trimming at V came to 0 bases and at J to 4 bases, leaving 5 bases not matched to a gene. The CDR3 spells CATSRDTGLAATGELFF. The CDR3 DNA reads TGTGCCACCAGCAGAGATACTGGACTAGCGGCCACCGGGGAGCTGTTTTTT.

This rearrangement joins TRBV11-2 to TRBJ1-2, with 9 bases lining up with TRBD1. The CDR3 is 13 residues long. Germline loops: CDR1 SGHAT, CDR2 FQNNGV. With V trimmed by 4 bases and J by 7 bases, 4 bases remained unmatched. CDR3 amino acids: CASSSTDRGGYTF. CDR3 coding DNA: TGTGCCAGCAGCTCGACGGACAGGGGTGGCTACACCTTC.

This clone was seen only a few times. The chain recombines TRBV3-1 (or the pseudogene TRBV3-2) with TRBJ2-1; a possible D gene is TRBD1 (6 bases). Germline values: CDR1 LGHDT, CDR2 YNNKEL (reference sequence). The CDR3 covers 15 residues. Trimming shortened V by 2 bases and J by 4 bases, and 12 bases separated the two germline ends. Here the CDR3 reads CASSQPSGQYNEQFF. In DNA, the CDR3 is TGTGCCAGCAGCCAACCATCCGGACAGTACAATGAGCAGTTCTTC.

The chain has TRBV15 and TRBJ1-2; 7 bases line up with TRBD1. Germline V lookup: CDR1 LNHNV, CDR2 YYDKDF (reference sequence). The J segment lost 5 bases and the V segment lost 2 bases, leaving 11 bases of the junction unmatched. The CDR3 extends over 16 amino acids. The CDR3 nucleotides are TGTGCCACCAGCAGATCAACCGGGACAGACCATTATGGCTACACCTTC. Encoded protein: CATSRSTGTDHYGYTF.

Of note for this clone: Other DNA sequences in the same sample also yield this CDR3. The chain links TRBV18 to TRBJ1-5, with D hard to call. The CDR3 consists of 14 residues. In germline, CDR1 is KGHSH, CDR2 LQKENI. The V and J ends lost 2 bases and 2 bases respectively, with 7 bases between them. In nucleotides, the CDR3 is TGTGCCAGCTCACCAGGGCAGGGCAATCAGCCCCAGCATTTT. Translated: CASSPGQGNQPQHF.

This clone was observed once. The V call is TRBV5-1, the J call TRBJ1-1, with 8 bases aligning to TRBD1. Germline lookup yields CDR1 SGHRS and CDR2 YFSETQ. The V and J ends lost 4 bases and 1 base, in that order; junction bases with no gene match: 3. The CDR3 is made up of 14 amino acids. DNA for the CDR3: TGCGCCAGCAGCACCGACAGGGGGAACACTGAAGCTTTCTTT. Translation: CASSTDRGNTEAFF.

The genes are TRBV5-1 and TRBJ2-1; 8 positions match TRBD2. The CDR3 is 15 residues long. Germline V CDR1 and CDR2: SGHRS, YFSETQ. The V and J ends lost 4 bases and 5 bases, in that order; junction bases with no gene match: 8. In DNA form, the CDR3 reads TGCGCCAGCAGCCCCGGGACTAGTGTCGACAATGAGCAGTTCTTC. Encoded protein: CASSPGTSVDNEQFF.

The rearrangement links TRBV3-1 (or the pseudogene TRBV3-2) to TRBJ1-6, with a possible D match to TRBD1 (5 bases). This CDR3 spans 13 amino acids. The germline V and J ends were trimmed by 4 bases and 7 bases, with 8 bases remaining between them. CDR1 and CDR2 (germline): LGHDT, YNNKEL (reference sequence). Written as DNA, the CDR3 is TGTGCCAGCAGCCCGACAGAAAATTCACCCCTCCACTTT. As protein: CASSPTENSPLHF.

The chain is built from TRBV6-5 and TRBJ1-5; the D gene is possibly TRBD1 (5 bases). Per the germline V gene, CDR1 is MNHEY and CDR2 is SVGAGI. This CDR3 region has 13 residues. Trimming stripped 6 bases from V and 6 bases from J, with 12 bases between. The CDR3 loop reads CASRPRVGQPQHF. The DNA of the CDR3 is TGTGCCAGCAGACCCAGGGTCGGTCAGCCCCAGCATTTT.

The chain carries TRBV4-1 and TRBJ1-1; D remains ambiguous. Germline V gene sequence: CDR1 MGHRA, CDR2 YSYEKL. Trimming took 0 bases from V and 5 from J, leaving 10 bases between them. The CDR3 contains 14 residues. CDR3: CASSQEGAGTEAFF. The CDR3 region has the DNA TGCGCCAGCAGCCAAGAAGGAGCGGGGACTGAAGCTTTCTTT.

The chain has TRBV2 and TRBJ2-5; maybe TRBD2 (6 bases). Deletions cut 6 bases from V and 7 bases from J, with 18 bases between. Germline V CDR1 and CDR2: SNHLY, FYNNEI. The CDR3 sequence is 14 residues long. For the CDR3, the DNA is TGTGCCAGCAGGGCGGACTATTTGTCAGGGACCCAGTACTTC. Residues: CASRADYLSGTQYF.

There are a few counts of this clone. The chain recombines TRBV21-1 with TRBJ1-6; the table's D call, TRBD1, has no DNA check behind it. TRBV21-1 is marked as a pseudogene. This CDR3 has 21 amino acids. Written as DNA, the CDR3 is TGTGCCAGCAGCAGAAACTCTCCGGGACAGGGGCCGACTTCCTATAATTCACCCCTCCACTTT. Its translation is CASSRNSPGQGPTSYNSPLHF.

This clone is a singleton in its sample. This chain joins TRBV6-6 and TRBJ1-1, with D maybe TRBD1 (6 bases). Germline V gene sequence: CDR1 MNHNY, CDR2 SVGAGI (reference sequence). The CDR3 covers 13 residues. The germline V and J ends were trimmed by 10 bases and 5 bases, with 17 bases remaining between them. The CDR3 coding sequence is TGTGCCACCTCCGGGAGGGGGAGGACTGAAGCTTTCTTT. As protein: CATSGRGRTEAFF.